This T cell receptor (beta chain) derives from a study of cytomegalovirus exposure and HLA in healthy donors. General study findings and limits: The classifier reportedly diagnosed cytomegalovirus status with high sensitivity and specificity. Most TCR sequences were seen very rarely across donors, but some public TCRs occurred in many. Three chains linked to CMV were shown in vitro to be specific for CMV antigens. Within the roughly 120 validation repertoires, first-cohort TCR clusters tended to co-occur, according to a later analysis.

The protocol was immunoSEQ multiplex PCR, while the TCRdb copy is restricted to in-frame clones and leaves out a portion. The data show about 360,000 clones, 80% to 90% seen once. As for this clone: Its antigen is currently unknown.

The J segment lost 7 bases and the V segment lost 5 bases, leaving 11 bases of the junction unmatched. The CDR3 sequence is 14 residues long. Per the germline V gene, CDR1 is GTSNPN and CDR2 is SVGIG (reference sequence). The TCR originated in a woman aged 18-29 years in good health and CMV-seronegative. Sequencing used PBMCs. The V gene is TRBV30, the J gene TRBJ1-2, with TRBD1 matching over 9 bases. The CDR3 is CAWARGTGWAGYTF. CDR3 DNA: TGTGCCTGGGCCCGGGGGACAGGGTGGGCTGGCTACACCTTC.